This T cell receptor (beta chain) was sequenced for a study of T cell repertoires in cytomegalovirus infection (dated by TCRdb to the late 2010s). For the wider study: Donor HLA type was relevant to the analysis, as public TCR beta signatures indicated carriage of CMV infection together with the matching HLA type. The paper's findings and limits, for the study overall: The ex vivo response was dominated by HLA-C-restricted CMV-specific TCR beta clonotypes, which also provided the single most frequent clonotype in two of eight donors. In both this cohort and an independent cohort of some 350 donors, the cumulative frequency of public TCR beta family members distinguished carriers of CMV infection plus the relevant HLA type.

The junction shows trimming of 6 bases on V and 1 base on J, and the gene matches do not reach 8 bases of it. Measured from the cysteine to the phenylalanine, the CDR3 is 15 residues long. Only the CDR3 DNA is retained, 45 bases long and in frame from the first base. A word on this clonotype: Its antigen is not yet known. The record has no base qualities; no much larger clone is one base away.

The sequencing machine was an Illumina HiSeq 1500. Starting from the raw public reads, TCRdb applied fastp trimming at Q25, assembled clones with MiXCR and retained in-frame beta chains. Every CDR3 protein is listed once, alongside the most common genes and DNA of its rows. For this sample the table gives roughly 150,000 distinct CDR3 sequences, of which 17% were detected only once. Around a sixth of the sample is held by the ten biggest clonotypes. The chain couples TRBV12-3 or TRBV12-4 to TRBJ2-7, and 8 junctional nucleotides match TRBD2. Sequencing input: CD8+ T cells from PBMCs. The clonotype comes from a human donor in good health (CMV status not recorded). Some clones in this sample may be carry-over from other donors' samples. The DNA sequence follows: TGTGCCAGCAGATCCGGGAGGGGTACTTCCTACGAGCAGTACTTC. It translates as CASRSGRGTSYEQYF.